A selection of T cell receptor beta chains follows, all from one sample in a study of cytotoxic CD8 clonotypes in ibrutinib-treated CLL. Method: immunoSEQ multiplex PCR; TCRdb's copy keeps in-frame clones and lacks some. The sample contains 55,000 to 85,000 clones, about nine tenths of which appear only once. Here the sequenced sample was PBMCs, taken after 12 months of ibrutinib treatment. The receptors here all came from a human donor with chronic lymphocytic leukemia. The CDR3 runs from the conserved cysteine through the conserved F or W.

TRBV29-1,CSVELWQGASTEAFF
TRBV5-8,CASSLEAGGETQYF
TRBV6-6,CASSYDGVWVAFF
TRBV19,CASRYSTGIEKLFF
TRBV11-3,CASSSRTLDAYEQYF
TRBV6-5,CASSPTGTSLAEQFF
TRBV5-5,CASSLGVNQPQHF
TRBV5-1,CASSSTGTGFYEQYF
TRBV5-1,CASSLEGGRAGTEAFF
TRBV28,CASSLRAGDRSGYTF
TRBV30,CAWTGQGNQPQHF
TRBV7-6,CASSARTGDNSPLHF
TRBV6-5,CASSYSGTGPEKLFF
TRBV18,CASSRTSIYNEQFF
TRBV10-1,CASSEFRGPEEKLFF
TRBV30,CAWSTWGINTEAFF
TRBV19,CASSKTTGQPQHF
TRBV5-1,CASSLGGGVGEQYF
TRBV11-1,CASSPLGASYEQYF
TRBV18,CASSPLVAGLTTYNEQFF
TRBV19,CASSIPTGTGELFF
TRBV6-4,CASSNNPGLSTGELFF
TRBV18,CASSPLTGNGADTQYF
TRBV7-2,CASSAVAGAVAGELFF
TRBV18,CASSPTGLAYNEQFF
TRBV6-6,CASIKGGQGIAEAFF
TRBV6-1,CASSETGSNYGYTF
TRBV4-1,CASSQVDMGLAGGKEQYF
TRBV28,CASSSGDRGWRRTEAFF
TRBV6-7,CASSYSLLGGAPNQPQHF
TRBV2,CASSESSGVGANVLTF
TRBV15,CATSRIRTGLNTIYF
TRBV7-9,CASSLSGELFF
TRBV30,CAWSVGDPGGRNTIYF
TRBV27,CASSFNAPTGIYGYTF
TRBV19,CASSIVGGHFSTEAFF
TRBV5-1,CASSLKLLQGAREQYF
TRBV7-8,CASSPREGQGYQPQHF
TRBV4-2,CASSQTGTEAFF
TRBV6-5,CASSYSGSIVAYEQYF
TRBV9,CASSVALAGAPGELFF
TRBV6-1,CASSEVVGLLYTF
TRBV7-9,CASSFRTGPLNTEAFF
TRBV6-1,CASIRESSYNEQFF
TRBV18,CASSPSAGGFQETQYF